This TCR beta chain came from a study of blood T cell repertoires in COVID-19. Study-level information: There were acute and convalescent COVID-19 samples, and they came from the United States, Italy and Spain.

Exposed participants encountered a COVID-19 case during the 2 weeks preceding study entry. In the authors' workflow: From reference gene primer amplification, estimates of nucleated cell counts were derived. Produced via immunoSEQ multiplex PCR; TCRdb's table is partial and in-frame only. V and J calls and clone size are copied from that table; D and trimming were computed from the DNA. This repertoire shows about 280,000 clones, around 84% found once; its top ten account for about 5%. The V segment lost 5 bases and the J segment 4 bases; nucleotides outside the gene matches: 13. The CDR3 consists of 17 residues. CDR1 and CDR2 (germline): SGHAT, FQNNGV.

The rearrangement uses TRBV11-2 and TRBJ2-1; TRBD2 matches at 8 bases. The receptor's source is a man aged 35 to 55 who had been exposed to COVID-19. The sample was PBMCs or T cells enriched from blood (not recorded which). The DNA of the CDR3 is TGTGCCAGCAGCCCCAGTCTTCGACTAGCGCTATACAATGAGCAGTTCTTC. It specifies CASSPSLRLALYNEQFF.